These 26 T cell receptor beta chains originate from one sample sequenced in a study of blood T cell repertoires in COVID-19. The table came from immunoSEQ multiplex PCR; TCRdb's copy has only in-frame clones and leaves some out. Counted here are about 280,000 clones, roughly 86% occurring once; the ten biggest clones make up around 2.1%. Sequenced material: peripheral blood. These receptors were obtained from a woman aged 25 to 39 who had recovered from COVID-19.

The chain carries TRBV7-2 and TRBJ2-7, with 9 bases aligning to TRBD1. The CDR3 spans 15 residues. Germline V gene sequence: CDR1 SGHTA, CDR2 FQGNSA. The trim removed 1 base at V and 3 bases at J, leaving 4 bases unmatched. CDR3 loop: CASSLEGTGHYEQYF. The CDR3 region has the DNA TGTGCCAGCAGCTTAGAGGGGACAGGGCACTACGAGCAGTACTTC.

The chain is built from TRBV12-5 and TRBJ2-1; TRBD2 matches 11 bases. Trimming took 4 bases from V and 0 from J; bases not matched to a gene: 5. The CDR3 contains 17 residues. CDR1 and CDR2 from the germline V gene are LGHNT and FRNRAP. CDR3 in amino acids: CASGWSTSGTSYNEQFF. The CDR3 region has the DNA TGTGCTAGTGGTTGGTCGACTAGCGGGACCTCCTACAATGAGCAGTTCTTC.

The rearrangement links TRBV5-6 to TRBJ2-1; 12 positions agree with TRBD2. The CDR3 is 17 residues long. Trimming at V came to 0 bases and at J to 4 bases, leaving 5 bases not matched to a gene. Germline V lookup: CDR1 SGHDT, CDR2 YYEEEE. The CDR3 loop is CASSLGGLAGGYNEQFF. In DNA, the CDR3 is TGTGCCAGCAGCTTGGGGGGTCTAGCGGGAGGGTACAATGAGCAGTTCTTC.

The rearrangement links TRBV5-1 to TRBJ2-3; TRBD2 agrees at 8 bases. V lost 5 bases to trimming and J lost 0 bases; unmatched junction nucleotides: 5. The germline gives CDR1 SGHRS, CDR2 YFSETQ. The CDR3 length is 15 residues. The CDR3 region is CASRRAGESTDTQYF. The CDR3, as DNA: TGCGCCAGCAGAAGAGCGGGGGAGAGCACAGATACGCAGTATTTT.

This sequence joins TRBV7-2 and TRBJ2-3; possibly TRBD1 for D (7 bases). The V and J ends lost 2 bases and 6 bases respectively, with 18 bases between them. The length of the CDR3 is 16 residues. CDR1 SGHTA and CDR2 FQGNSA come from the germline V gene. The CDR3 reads CASSLTGDWGGDTQYF. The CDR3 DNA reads TGTGCCAGCAGCTTAACAGGGGATTGGGGAGGTGATACGCAGTATTTT.

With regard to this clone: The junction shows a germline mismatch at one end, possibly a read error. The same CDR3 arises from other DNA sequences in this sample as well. The CDR3 is CASSFWQSNQPQHF. The CDR3 DNA is TGTGCCAGTAGCTTCTGGCAGAGCAATCAGCCCCAGCATTTT. The gene calls are TRBV5-6 and TRBJ1-5; D is unclear. The CDR3 contains 14 residues. The germline V gene has CDR1 SGHDT and CDR2 YYEEEE.

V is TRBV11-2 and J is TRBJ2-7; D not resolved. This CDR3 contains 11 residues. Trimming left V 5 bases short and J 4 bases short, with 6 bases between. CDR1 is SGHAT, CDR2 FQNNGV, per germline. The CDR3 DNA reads TGTGCCAGCAGCCCCCTATACGAGCAGTACTTC. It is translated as CASSPLYEQYF.

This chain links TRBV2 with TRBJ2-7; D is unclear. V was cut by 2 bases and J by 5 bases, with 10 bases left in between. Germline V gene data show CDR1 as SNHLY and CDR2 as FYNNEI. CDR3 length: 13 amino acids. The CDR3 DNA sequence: TGTGCCAGCAGTGAATCCAGTAGCCACGAGCAGTACTTC. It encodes CASSESSSHEQYF.

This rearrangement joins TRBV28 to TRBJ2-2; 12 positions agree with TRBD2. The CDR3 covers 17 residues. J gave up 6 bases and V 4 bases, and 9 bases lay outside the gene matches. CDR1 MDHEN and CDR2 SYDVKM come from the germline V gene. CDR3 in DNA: TGTGCCAGCAGTTCCTCCTTGGCTAGCGGGAGGGCCGGGGAGCTGTTTTTT. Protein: CASSSSLASGRAGELFF.

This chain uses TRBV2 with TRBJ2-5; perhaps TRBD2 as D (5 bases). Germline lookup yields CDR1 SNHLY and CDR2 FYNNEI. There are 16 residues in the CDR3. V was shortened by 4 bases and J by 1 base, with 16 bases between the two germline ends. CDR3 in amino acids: CASSGASRLFQETQYF. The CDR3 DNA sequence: TGTGCCAGCAGTGGTGCTAGCCGCCTTTTCCAAGAGACCCAGTACTTC.

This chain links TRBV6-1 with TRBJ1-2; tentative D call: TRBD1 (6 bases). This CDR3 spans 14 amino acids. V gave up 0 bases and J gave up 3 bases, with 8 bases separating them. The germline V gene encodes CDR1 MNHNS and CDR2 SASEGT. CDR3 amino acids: CASSEATGYYGYTF. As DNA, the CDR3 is TGTGCCAGCAGTGAAGCAACAGGGTACTATGGCTACACCTTC.

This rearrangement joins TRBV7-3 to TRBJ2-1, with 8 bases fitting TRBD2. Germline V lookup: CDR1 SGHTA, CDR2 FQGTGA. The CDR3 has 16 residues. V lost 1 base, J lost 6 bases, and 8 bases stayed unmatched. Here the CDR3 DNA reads TGTGCCAGCAGCTTAAAAGTAGCGGGATATGGCAATGAGCAGTTCTTC. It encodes CASSLKVAGYGNEQFF.

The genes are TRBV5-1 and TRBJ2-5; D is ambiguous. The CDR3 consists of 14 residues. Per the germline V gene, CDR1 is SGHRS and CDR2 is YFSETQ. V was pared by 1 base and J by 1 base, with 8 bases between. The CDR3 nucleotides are TGCGCCAGCAGCTTGAACATGCCCCAAGAGACCCAGTACTTC. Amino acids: CASSLNMPQETQYF.

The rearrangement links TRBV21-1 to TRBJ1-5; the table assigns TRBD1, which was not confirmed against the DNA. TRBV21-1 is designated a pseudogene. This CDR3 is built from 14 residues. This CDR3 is CASSKAPIPQPQHF. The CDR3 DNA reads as TGTGCCAGCAGCAAGGCTCCAATCCCTCAGCCCCAGCATTTT.

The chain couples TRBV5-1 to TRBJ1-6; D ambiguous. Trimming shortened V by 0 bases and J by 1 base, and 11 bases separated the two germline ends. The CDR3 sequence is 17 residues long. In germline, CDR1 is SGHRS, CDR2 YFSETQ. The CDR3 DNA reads TGCGCCAGCAGCTTGGCTGGGGAGGGTTCCTATAATTCACCCCTCCACTTT. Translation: CASSLAGEGSYNSPLHF.

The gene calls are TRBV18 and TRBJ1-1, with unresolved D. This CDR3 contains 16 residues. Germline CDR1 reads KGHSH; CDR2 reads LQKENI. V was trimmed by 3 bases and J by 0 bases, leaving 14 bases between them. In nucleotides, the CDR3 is TGTGCCAGCTCACCGGATCTAGGCAGTATGAACACTGAAGCTTTCTTT. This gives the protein CASSPDLGSMNTEAFF.

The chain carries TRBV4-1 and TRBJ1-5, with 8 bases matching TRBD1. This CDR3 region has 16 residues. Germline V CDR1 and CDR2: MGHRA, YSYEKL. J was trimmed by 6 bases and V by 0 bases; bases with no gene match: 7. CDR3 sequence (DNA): TGCGCCAGCAGCCAAGAATCAGGGGGCGCGGGTCAGCCCCAGCATTTT. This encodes CASSQESGGAGQPQHF.

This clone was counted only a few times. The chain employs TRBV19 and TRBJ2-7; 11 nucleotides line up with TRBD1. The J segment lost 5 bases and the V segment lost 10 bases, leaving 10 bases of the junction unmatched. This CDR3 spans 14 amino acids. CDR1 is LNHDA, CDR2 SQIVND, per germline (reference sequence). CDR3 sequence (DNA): TGTGCCACGCAAAGGAGGACAGGGGGCGACGAGCAGTACTTC. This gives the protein CATQRRTGGDEQYF.

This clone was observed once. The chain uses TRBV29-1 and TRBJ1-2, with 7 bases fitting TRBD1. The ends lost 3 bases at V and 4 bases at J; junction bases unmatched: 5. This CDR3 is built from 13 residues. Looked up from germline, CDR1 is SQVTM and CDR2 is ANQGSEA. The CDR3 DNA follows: TGCAGCGTTGACCGACAGGGCCCCTATGGCTACACCTTC. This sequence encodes CSVDRQGPYGYTF.

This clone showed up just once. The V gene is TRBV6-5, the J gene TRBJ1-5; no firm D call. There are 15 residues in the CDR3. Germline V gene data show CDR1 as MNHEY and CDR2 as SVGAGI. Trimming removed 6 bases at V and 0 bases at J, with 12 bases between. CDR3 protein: CASRGDRVSNQPQHF. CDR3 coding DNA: TGTGCCAGCAGGGGAGATCGGGTTAGCAATCAGCCCCAGCATTTT.

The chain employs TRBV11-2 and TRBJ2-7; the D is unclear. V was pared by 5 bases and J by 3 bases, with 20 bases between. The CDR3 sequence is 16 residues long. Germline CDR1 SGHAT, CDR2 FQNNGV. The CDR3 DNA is TGTGCCAGCAGCCAATCGCGGCAGCTCGAATTCTACGAGCAGTACTTC. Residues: CASSQSRQLEFYEQYF.

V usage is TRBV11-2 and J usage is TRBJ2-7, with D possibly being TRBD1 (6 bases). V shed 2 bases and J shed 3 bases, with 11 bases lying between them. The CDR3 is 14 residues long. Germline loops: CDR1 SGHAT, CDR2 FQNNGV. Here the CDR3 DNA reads TGTGCCAGCAGCTTACAGGGGCAAGTCTACGAGCAGTACTTC. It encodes CASSLQGQVYEQYF.

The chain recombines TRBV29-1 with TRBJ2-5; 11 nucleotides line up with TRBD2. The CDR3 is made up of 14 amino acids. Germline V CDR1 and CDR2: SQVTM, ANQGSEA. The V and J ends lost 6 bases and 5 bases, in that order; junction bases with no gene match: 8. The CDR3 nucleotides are TGCAGCGTGTCGCTAGCGGGGGGATGGGAGACCCAGTACTTC. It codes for CSVSLAGGWETQYF.

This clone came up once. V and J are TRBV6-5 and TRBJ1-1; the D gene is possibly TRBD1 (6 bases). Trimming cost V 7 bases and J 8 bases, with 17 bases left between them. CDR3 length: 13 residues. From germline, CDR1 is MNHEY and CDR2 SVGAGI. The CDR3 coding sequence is TGTGCCAGCACCCCGAGGCCGGGGACAGAAGCTTTCTTT. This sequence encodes CASTPRPGTEAFF.

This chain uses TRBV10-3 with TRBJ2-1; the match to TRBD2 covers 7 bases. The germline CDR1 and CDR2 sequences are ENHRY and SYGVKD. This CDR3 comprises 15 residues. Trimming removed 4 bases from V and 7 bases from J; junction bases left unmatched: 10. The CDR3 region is CAISAASGQRNEQFF. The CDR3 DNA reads TGTGCCATCAGTGCCGCTAGCGGACAAAGAAATGAGCAGTTCTTC.

The CDR3 DNA reads TGCGCCAGCAGTGAGTCCTGGGGACAGGGGGCTAGAGGCTACACCTTC. Protein sequence: CASSESWGQGARGYTF. The rearrangement uses TRBV10-2 and TRBJ1-2, with TRBD1 matching 12 bases. CDR1 WSHSY and CDR2 SAAADI come from the germline V gene. The CDR3 length is 16 residues. Trimming removed 0 bases from V and 8 bases from J; junction bases left unmatched: 7.